These 32 T cell receptor beta chains were all obtained from the same sample, sequenced in a study of blood T cell repertoires in COVID-19. The data were produced by immunoSEQ multiplex PCR, yet TCRdb's version contains in-frame clones alone and is incomplete. The sample consists of 200,000 or so clones, roughly 80% of them appearing once. The sample taken for sequencing was peripheral blood. The receptor source for this set is a human donor in a cohort sampled during active COVID-19.

This clone has a handful of counts. Additional DNA sequences in this sample encode the identical CDR3. The rearrangement links TRBV18 to TRBJ2-7, with D perhaps matching TRBD1 (5 bases). The CDR3 is made up of 11 amino acids. CDR1 and CDR2 from the germline V gene are KGHSH and LQKENI. The ends were cut back, 4 bases at V and 4 bases at J, with 5 bases in the middle. CDR3 sequence (DNA): TGTGCCAGCTCACAGGGGTACGAGCAGTACTTC. Encoded protein: CASSQGYEQYF.

This clone showed up many times. The chain links TRBV6-5 to TRBJ2-7; unclear D gene. Germline CDR1 and CDR2: MNHEY and SVGAGI. The CDR3 spans 13 residues. V was cut by 6 bases and J by 4 bases, with 13 bases left in between. CDR3 nucleotides: TGTGCCAGCAGCCCCCTAGACGGATACGAGCAGTACTTC. Amino acid sequence: CASSPLDGYEQYF.

This clone was picked up a small number of times. This sample also contains other DNA sequences that code for the same CDR3. The chain links TRBV7-9 to TRBJ2-7; no reliable D call. CDR3 length: 12 residues. The germline V gene has CDR1 SEHNR and CDR2 FQNEAQ (reference sequence). V lost 3 bases to trimming and J lost 3 bases, with 6 bases between them. Here the CDR3 reads CASSLNSYEQYF. DNA for the CDR3: TGTGCCAGCAGCTTGAACAGCTACGAGCAGTACTTC.

The sample holds a few counts of this clone. The chain joins TRBV7-6 to TRBJ2-2; D is possibly TRBD1 (6 bases). The V gene's germline CDR1 is SGHVS and CDR2 FNYEAQ. Trimming shortened V by 2 bases and J by 3 bases, and 7 bases separated the two germline ends. This CDR3 spans 14 amino acids. The CDR3 sequence is CASSLSGDTGELFF. Written as DNA, the CDR3 is TGTGCCAGCAGCTTATCAGGGGACACCGGGGAGCTGTTTTTT.

The chain employs TRBV28 and TRBJ1-1; D is unresolved. From germline, CDR1 is MDHEN and CDR2 SYDVKM. CDR3 length equals 13 residues. V lost 3 bases and J 8 bases, leaving 13 bases between the germline ends. CDR3 loop: CASSLGSSFEAFF. The DNA for the CDR3 is TGTGCCAGCAGTTTGGGGAGTTCTTTCGAAGCTTTCTTT.

There are a few counts of this clone. This chain joins TRBV28 and TRBJ2-7, with TRBD1 as a possible D gene (5 bases). This CDR3 has 15 amino acids. V was pared by 6 bases and J by 4 bases, with 19 bases between. CDR1 is MDHEN, CDR2 SYDVKM, per germline. CDR3: CASSTPPGARYEQYF. The CDR3 DNA sequence: TGTGCCAGCAGCACACCTCCTGGGGCTAGGTACGAGCAGTACTTC.

V is TRBV10-3 and J is TRBJ2-1, with TRBD2 matching 11 bases. This CDR3 region has 18 residues. From germline, CDR1 is ENHRY and CDR2 SYGVKD. With V trimmed by 2 bases and J by 7 bases, 13 bases remained unmatched. The CDR3 bases are TGTGCCATCAGTGAGCCAAGGGGTAGCGGGAGGGCGGGGAATGAGCAGTTCTTC. This gives the protein CAISEPRGSGRAGNEQFF.

The chain recombines TRBV4-3 with TRBJ2-7; the D is unclear. V was cut by 1 base and J by 0 bases, with 7 bases left in between. The CDR3 contains 14 residues. Germline V gene data show CDR1 as LGHNA and CDR2 as YSLEER. This CDR3 is CASSQAQFSYEQYF. The CDR3 bases are TGCGCCAGCAGCCAAGCACAGTTCTCCTACGAGCAGTACTTC.

The V and J genes are TRBV27 and TRBJ2-7, with D perhaps matching TRBD2 (5 bases). Between the trimmed V and J ends, which lost 6 bases and 6 bases, there was a span of 18 bases. CDR1 and CDR2 (germline): MNHEY, SMNVEV (reference sequence). The CDR3 spans 14 residues. For the CDR3, the DNA is TGTGCCAGCAGGTCCACGACTAACCGCGGCGAGCAGTACTTC. It yields the protein CASRSTTNRGEQYF.

The chain links TRBV7-6 to TRBJ2-6; D gene ambiguous. CDR3 length: 14 amino acids. The germline V gene has CDR1 SGHVS and CDR2 FNYEAQ. The V and J ends lost 1 base and 4 bases respectively, with 5 bases between them. The DNA for the CDR3 is TGTGCCAGCAGCTTAGGGGCCGGGGCCAACGTCCTGACTTTC. Protein sequence: CASSLGAGANVLTF.

The chain has TRBV5-1 and TRBJ2-7; 8 nucleotides line up with TRBD1. In germline, CDR1 is SGHRS, CDR2 YFSETQ. This CDR3 is 13 amino acids long. The V and J ends lost 3 bases and 7 bases, in that order; junction bases with no gene match: 6. The CDR3 loop is CASSSVQGEEQYF. The CDR3 bases are TGCGCCAGCAGCTCTGTACAGGGGGAAGAGCAGTACTTC.

A remark on this clone: A junction boundary mismatches the germline segment, possibly from a read error. This chain joins TRBV29-1 and TRBJ2-7, with TRBD1 matching 7 bases. The CDR3 is made up of 11 amino acids. CDR1 and CDR2 from the germline V gene are SQVTM and ANQGSEA. CDR3 protein: CSGEWGQKKHF. In DNA form, the CDR3 reads TGCAGCGGGGAATGGGGACAGAAAAAACACTTC.

The chain joins TRBV7-2 to TRBJ2-3; TRBD1 aligns across 12 bases. V shed 2 bases and J 7 bases; nucleotides not matched to a gene: 10. Germline CDR1 and CDR2: SGHTA and FQGNSA. The CDR3 loop spans 17 amino acids. The CDR3 spells CASSLQGQGAPSNTQYF. Written as DNA, the CDR3 is TGTGCCAGCAGCTTACAGGGACAGGGGGCGCCGTCGAATACGCAGTATTTT.

The chain recombines TRBV7-2 with TRBJ2-3; 9 nucleotides match TRBD1. The J segment lost 2 bases and the V segment lost 5 bases, leaving 5 bases of the junction unmatched. The CDR3 has 15 residues. Germline V gene data show CDR1 as SGHTA and CDR2 as FQGNSA. The CDR3 protein is CASSKQGAITDTQYF. As DNA, the CDR3 is TGTGCCAGCAGCAAACAGGGGGCGATCACAGATACGCAGTATTTT.

The gene calls are TRBV6-1 and TRBJ2-7; D is possibly TRBD1 (5 bases). CDR3 size: 15 residues. Deletions cut 3 bases from V and 2 bases from J, with 14 bases between. In germline, CDR1 is MNHNS, CDR2 SASEGT. The CDR3, as DNA: TGTGCCAGCAGTGAGCGGACAAAAATGACCTACGAGCAGTACTTC. Protein sequence: CASSERTKMTYEQYF.

V and J are TRBV14 and TRBJ2-1; 7 bases map to TRBD2. V shed 4 bases and J 3 bases; nucleotides not matched to a gene: 15. The CDR3 spans 18 residues. The germline CDR1 and CDR2 sequences are SGHDN and FVKESK. This chain's CDR3 is CASSPSDPWTRYYNEQFF. The CDR3 coding sequence is TGTGCCAGCAGCCCCTCCGACCCCTGGACTAGGTACTACAATGAGCAGTTCTTC.

This chain uses TRBV7-2 with TRBJ2-6; D is unclear. Trimming shortened V by 1 base and J by 0 bases, and 4 bases separated the two germline ends. CDR1 is SGHTA and CDR2 is FQGNSA in the germline V gene. The CDR3 contains 15 residues. CDR3 in amino acids: CASSLVHSGANVLTF. CDR3 nucleotide sequence: TGTGCCAGCAGCTTAGTCCACTCTGGGGCCAACGTCCTGACTTTC.

The rearrangement links TRBV7-2 to TRBJ2-5; D might be TRBD1 (6 bases). In germline, CDR1 is SGHTA, CDR2 FQGNSA. Trimming pared 4 bases from V and 3 bases from J, leaving 9 bases between. The CDR3 sequence is 13 residues long. CDR3 sequence: CASSSRGEETQYF. The CDR3 DNA is TGTGCCAGCAGCTCCAGGGGAGAAGAGACCCAGTACTTC. The whole variable domain, filled in from reference TRBV7-2 and TRBJ2-5, reads GAGVSQSPSNKVTEKGKDVELRCDPISGHTALYWYRQSLGQGLEFLIYFQGNSAPDKSGLPSDRFSAERTGGSVSTLTIQRTQQEDSAVYLCASSSRGEETQYFGPGTRLLVL.

The rearrangement links TRBV5-6 to TRBJ1-3; TRBD1 aligns across 8 bases. This CDR3 has 17 residues. Looked up from germline, CDR1 is SGHDT and CDR2 is YYEEEE. The V and J ends lost 5 bases and 1 base, in that order; junction bases with no gene match: 11. As DNA, the CDR3 is TGTGCCAGCAGGGACAGGGCCTCTCATCTATCTGGAAACACCATATATTTT. As protein: CASRDRASHLSGNTIYF. Looking up the rest from reference TRBV5-6 and TRBJ1-3 gives the full variable domain: DAGVTQSPTHLIKTRGQQVTLRCSPKSGHDTVSWYQQALGQGPQFIFQYYEEEERQRGNFPDRFSGHQFPNYSSELNVNALLLGDSALYLCASRDRASHLSGNTIYFGEGSWLTVV.

This clone was picked up one time. J is TRBJ1-4 and V is TRBV19; TRBD1 aligns across 12 bases. After removal of 5 bases from V and 4 bases from J, the junction contained 8 bases not matched to a gene. The germline CDR1 and CDR2 sequences are LNHDA and SQIVND (reference sequence). The CDR3 sequence is 17 residues long. The CDR3 DNA reads TGTGCCAGTAGTTACCGGGACAGGGGGCGTAATAATGAAAAACTGTTTTTT. It encodes CASSYRDRGRNNEKLFF.

This chain uses TRBV5-4 with TRBJ2-1, with D perhaps matching TRBD2 (7 bases). The V gene's germline CDR1 is SGHNT and CDR2 YYREEE (reference sequence). V was pared by 4 bases and J by 7 bases, with 18 bases between. The CDR3 has 15 residues. In nucleotides, the CDR3 is TGTGCCAGCAGCCTTGGTCCGGGGGGCCAAAATGAGCAGTTCTTC. It specifies CASSLGPGGQNEQFF.

This chain joins TRBV6-5 and TRBJ1-1; the match to TRBD1 covers 8 bases. V shed 7 bases, J shed 1 base, and the junction held 8 bases outside the gene matches. Germline CDR1 MNHEY, CDR2 SVGAGI. The CDR3 extends over 15 amino acids. CDR3 sequence (DNA): TGTGCCAGCACCCTTAACAGGGGGAAGAACACTGAAGCTTTCTTT. Translating it yields CASTLNRGKNTEAFF.

The chain combines TRBV18 with TRBJ1-4; D gene unclear. CDR1 and CDR2 from the germline V gene are KGHSH and LQKENI. The CDR3 loop spans 14 amino acids. The V and J ends lost 6 bases and 8 bases respectively, with 16 bases between them. This CDR3 reads CASSLSQLGEKLFF. As DNA, the CDR3 is TGTGCCAGCTCCCTCTCTCAACTCGGGGAAAAACTGTTTTTT. The complete variable domain, with remaining parts taken from reference TRBV18 and TRBJ1-4, reads NAGVMQNPRHLVRRRGQEARLRCSPMKGHSHVYWYRQLPEEGLKFMVYLQKENIIDESGMPKERFSAEFPKEGPSILRIQQVVRGDSAAYFCASSLSQLGEKLFFGSGTQLSVL.

The chain is built from TRBV9 and TRBJ2-7; 7 bases are a match to TRBD2. CDR1 and CDR2 from the germline V gene are SGDLS and YYNGEE. The CDR3 runs 17 residues. Germline trimming cut 4 bases from V and 2 bases from J; bases unmatched to any gene: 15. CDR3 sequence: CASSMTPGGSRAYEQYF. Here the CDR3 DNA reads TGTGCCAGCAGCATGACCCCGGGCGGGAGTAGGGCCTACGAGCAGTACTTC.

The chain links TRBV28 to TRBJ2-7, with D unresolved. The CDR3 sequence is 13 residues long. Germline values: CDR1 MDHEN, CDR2 SYDVKM. Trimming cost V 5 bases and J 2 bases, with 10 bases left between them. The CDR3 sequence: CASSPPSAYEQYF. The CDR3 nucleotides are TGTGCCAGCAGTCCCCCGTCAGCCTACGAGCAGTACTTC. The complete variable domain, with remaining parts taken from reference TRBV28 and TRBJ2-7, reads DVKVTQSSRYLVKRTGEKVFLECVQDMDHENMFWYRQDPGLGLRLIYFSYDVKMKEKGDIPEGYSVSREKKERFSLILESASTNQTSMYLCASSPPSAYEQYFGPGTRLTVT.

The sample holds one count of this clone. The rearrangement links TRBV9 to TRBJ1-2; D might be TRBD1 (5 bases). The germline gives CDR1 SGDLS, CDR2 YYNGEE. Trimming removed 5 bases from V and 8 bases from J, with 16 bases in between. There are 13 residues in the CDR3. The CDR3 spells CASSAGTSQGYTF. The CDR3 nucleotides are TGTGCCAGCAGTGCCGGGACTAGCCAGGGCTACACCTTC.

CDR3 protein: CASSFQGADHNYGYTF. Here the CDR3 DNA reads TGTGCCAGCAGTTTTCAGGGGGCAGACCATAACTATGGCTACACCTTC. V usage is TRBV28 and J usage is TRBJ1-2; 8 positions match TRBD1. The junction had 7 bases not matched to a gene; V was cut back by 3 bases and J by 1 base. CDR3 length: 16 residues. The germline V gene encodes CDR1 MDHEN and CDR2 SYDVKM.

CDR3 nucleotide sequence: TGTGCCAGCAAAAGACAGGGAAGCTACGAGCAGTACTTC. Protein: CASKRQGSYEQYF. This chain joins TRBV6-5 and TRBJ2-7; TRBD1 matches 7 bases. The germline CDR1 and CDR2 sequences are MNHEY and SVGAGI. J gave up 3 bases and V 7 bases, and 6 bases lay outside the gene matches. The CDR3 runs 13 residues.

The chain links TRBV27 to TRBJ2-4; D is ambiguous. The germline V and J ends were trimmed by 2 bases and 6 bases, with 14 bases remaining between them. Germline CDR1 is MNHEY and CDR2 is SMNVEV (reference sequence). The CDR3 sequence is 15 residues long. The CDR3 DNA reads as TGTGCCAGCAGTTTAGTCGGCAGGCCAATAAACATTCAGTACTTC. It encodes CASSLVGRPINIQYF.

The V call is TRBV6-5, the J call TRBJ2-7; 8 positions agree with TRBD1. This CDR3 spans 16 amino acids. The V gene end was trimmed by 2 bases and the J gene end by 1 base; junction bases not matched to a gene: 7. Germline V gene sequence: CDR1 MNHEY, CDR2 SVGAGI. CDR3 nucleotides: TGTGCCAGCAGTTACGGAGTTTGGACAGGGTCCTACGAGCAGTACTTC. Translation: CASSYGVWTGSYEQYF.

The chain couples TRBV7-2 to TRBJ2-7; D ambiguous. CDR3 size: 13 residues. Trimming pared 5 bases from V and 5 bases from J, leaving 13 bases between. Germline-derived CDR1 and CDR2 are SGHTA and FQGNSA. CDR3 bases: TGTGCCAGCAGCCCCCTGGCGGTACACGAGCAGTACTTC. Residues: CASSPLAVHEQYF.

This clone was picked up one time. CDR3: CASSPGGARNEQYF. The CDR3 nucleotides read TGTGCCAGCTCACCAGGAGGGGCGCGCAACGAGCAGTACTTC. The chain is built from TRBV18 and TRBJ2-7; tentative D call: TRBD2 (6 bases). The CDR3 loop spans 14 amino acids. Germline V gene data show CDR1 as KGHSH and CDR2 as LQKENI. V dropped 2 bases and J dropped 5 bases, with 13 bases sitting between them.